This TCR beta chain originates from a study of blood T cell repertoires in COVID-19. Across the whole study: There were acute and convalescent COVID-19 samples, and they came from the United States, Italy and Spain. T cells, B-cell-depleted T cells, or PBMCs supplied cDNA or gDNA.

Per the original data handling: Reference gene primer amplification gave estimated nucleated cell counts. Produced via immunoSEQ multiplex PCR; TCRdb's table is partial and in-frame only. V, J and clone size were drawn from that table, and D and trimming were deduced from the DNA. Of about 320,000 clones listed, roughly 85% are singletons. The sequence was obtained from a human donor in a cohort sampled during active COVID-19. Specimen: peripheral blood.

In DNA, the CDR3 is TGTGCCAGCAGCCAAGGGAGTTCCTATGGCTACACCTTC. Amino acid sequence: CASSQGSSYGYTF. The J gene is TRBJ1-2, the V gene TRBV4-2; D call uncertain. This CDR3 is built from 13 residues. The germline gives CDR1 LGHNA, CDR2 YNFKEQ. Trimming removed 1 base at V and 4 bases at J, with 7 bases between.